The present TCR beta chain was sequenced within a study of T cells in Graves' hyperthyroidism and ophthalmopathy. This CDR3 is built from 16 residues. Germline lookup yields CDR1 LNHDA and CDR2 SQIVND (reference sequence). J gave up 1 base and V 4 bases, and 6 bases lay outside the gene matches. Amplified TCR beta CDR3 regions came from RNA transcripts. First-round RT-PCR with HTBI primers amplified the TCR CDR3 region. Using its own MiXCR run on the multiplex PCR reads, TCRdb lists one record per CDR3 protein. Of roughly 550,000 distinct CDR3 sequences listed, 15% to 20% are singletons. The PBMCs studied were ones that came from 10 ml fresh peripheral blood. For this clonotype: Antigen: not known.

Study-level findings and limits: Blood also carried most thyroid clonotypes expanded above 0.001.

This clonotype originated in a woman in her thirties with Graves' ophthalmopathy. Source material: blood. The chain uses TRBV19 and TRBJ2-5; 10 nucleotides match TRBD2. In nucleotides, the CDR3 is TGTGCCAGTAGTACGCGACTAGCGGGCCCCCAAGAGACCCAGTACTTC. It translates to CASSTRLAGPQETQYF.